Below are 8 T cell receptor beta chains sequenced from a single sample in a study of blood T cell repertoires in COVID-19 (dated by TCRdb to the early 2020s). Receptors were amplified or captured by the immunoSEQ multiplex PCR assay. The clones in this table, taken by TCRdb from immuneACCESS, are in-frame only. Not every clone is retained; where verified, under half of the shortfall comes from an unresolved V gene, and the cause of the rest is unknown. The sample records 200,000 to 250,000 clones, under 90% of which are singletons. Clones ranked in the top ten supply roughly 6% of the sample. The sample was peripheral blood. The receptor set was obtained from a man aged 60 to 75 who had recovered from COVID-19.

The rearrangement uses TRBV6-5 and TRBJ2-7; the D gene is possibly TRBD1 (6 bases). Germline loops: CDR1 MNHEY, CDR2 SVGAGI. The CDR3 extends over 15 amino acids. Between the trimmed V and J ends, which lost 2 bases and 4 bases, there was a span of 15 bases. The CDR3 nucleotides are TGTGCCAGCAGTTACCCAGGGGCCCTCTCTTACGAGCAGTACTTC. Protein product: CASSYPGALSYEQYF.

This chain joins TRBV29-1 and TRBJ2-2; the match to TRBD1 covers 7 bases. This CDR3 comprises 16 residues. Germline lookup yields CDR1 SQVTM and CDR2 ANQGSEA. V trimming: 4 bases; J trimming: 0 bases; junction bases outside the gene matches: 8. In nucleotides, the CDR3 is TGCAGCGTTGTTGAAGCCGGGACAGCGAACACCGGGGAGCTGTTTTTT. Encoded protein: CSVVEAGTANTGELFF.

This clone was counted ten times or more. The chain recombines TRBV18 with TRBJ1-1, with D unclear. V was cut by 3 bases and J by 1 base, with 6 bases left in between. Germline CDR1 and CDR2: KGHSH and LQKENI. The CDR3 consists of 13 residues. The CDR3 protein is CASSPSENTEAFF. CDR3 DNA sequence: TGTGCCAGCTCACCTTCAGAGAACACTGAAGCTTTCTTT.

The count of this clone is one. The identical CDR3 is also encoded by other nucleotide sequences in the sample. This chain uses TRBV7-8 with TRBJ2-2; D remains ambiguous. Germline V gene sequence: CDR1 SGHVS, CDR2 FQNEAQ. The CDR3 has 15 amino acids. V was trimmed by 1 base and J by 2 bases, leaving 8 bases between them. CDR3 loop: CASSLGQVNTGELFF. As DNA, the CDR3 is TGTGCCAGCAGCTTAGGCCAGGTTAACACCGGGGAGCTGTTTTTT.

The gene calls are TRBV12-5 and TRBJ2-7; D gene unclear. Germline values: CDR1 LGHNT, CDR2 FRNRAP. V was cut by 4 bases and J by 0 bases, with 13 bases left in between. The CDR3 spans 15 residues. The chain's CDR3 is CASGYYSGFSYEQYF. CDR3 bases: TGTGCTAGTGGTTACTACTCCGGGTTCTCCTACGAGCAGTACTTC.

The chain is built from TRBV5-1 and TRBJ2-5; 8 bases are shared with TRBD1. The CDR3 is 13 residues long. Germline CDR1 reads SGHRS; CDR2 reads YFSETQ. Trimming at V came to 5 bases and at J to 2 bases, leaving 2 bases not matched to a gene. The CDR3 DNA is TGCGCCAGCAGGACAGGGGCGCAAGAGACCCAGTACTTC. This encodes CASRTGAQETQYF. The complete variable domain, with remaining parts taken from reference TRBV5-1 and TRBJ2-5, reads KAGVTQTPRYLIKTRGQQVTLSCSPISGHRSVSWYQQTPGQGLQFLFEYFSETQRNKGNFPGRFSGRQFSNSRSEMNVSTLELGDSALYLCASRTGAQETQYFGPGTRLLVL.

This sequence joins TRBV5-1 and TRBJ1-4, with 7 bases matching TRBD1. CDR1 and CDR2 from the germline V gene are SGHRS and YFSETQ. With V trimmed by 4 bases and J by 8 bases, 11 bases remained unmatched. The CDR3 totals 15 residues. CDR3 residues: CASSQTGDLQEKLFF. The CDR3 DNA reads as TGCGCCAGCAGCCAAACAGGGGATTTGCAAGAAAAACTGTTTTTT.

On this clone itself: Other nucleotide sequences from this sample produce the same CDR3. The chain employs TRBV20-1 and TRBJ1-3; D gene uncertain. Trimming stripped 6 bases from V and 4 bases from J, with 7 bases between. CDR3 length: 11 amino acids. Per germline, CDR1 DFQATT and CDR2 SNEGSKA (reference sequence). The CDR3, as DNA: TGCAGTGCCCGAGCGGGAAACACCATATATTTT. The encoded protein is CSARAGNTIYF.